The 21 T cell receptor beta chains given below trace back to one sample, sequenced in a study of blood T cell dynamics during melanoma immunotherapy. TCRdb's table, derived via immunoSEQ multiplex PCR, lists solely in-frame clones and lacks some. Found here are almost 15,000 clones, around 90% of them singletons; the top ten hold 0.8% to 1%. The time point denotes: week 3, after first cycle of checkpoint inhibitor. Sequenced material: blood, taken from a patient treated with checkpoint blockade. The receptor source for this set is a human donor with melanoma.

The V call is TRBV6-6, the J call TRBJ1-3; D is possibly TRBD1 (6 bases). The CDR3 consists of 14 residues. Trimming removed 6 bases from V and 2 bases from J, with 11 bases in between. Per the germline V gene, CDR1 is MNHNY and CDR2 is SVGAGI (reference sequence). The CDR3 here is CASRSGVAGNTIYF. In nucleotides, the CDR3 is TGTGCCAGCAGATCAGGGGTTGCTGGAAACACCATATATTTT.

In DNA, the CDR3 is TGTGCCAGCAGCTTGCGCACAGGGGGCTTAGAGACCCAGTACTTC. Its translation is CASSLRTGGLETQYF. J is TRBJ2-5 and V is TRBV5-4; the match to TRBD1 covers 9 bases. The V segment lost 1 base and the J segment 4 bases; nucleotides outside the gene matches: 5. Germline assignment: CDR1 SGHNT and CDR2 YYREEE (reference sequence). The CDR3 runs to 15 residues.

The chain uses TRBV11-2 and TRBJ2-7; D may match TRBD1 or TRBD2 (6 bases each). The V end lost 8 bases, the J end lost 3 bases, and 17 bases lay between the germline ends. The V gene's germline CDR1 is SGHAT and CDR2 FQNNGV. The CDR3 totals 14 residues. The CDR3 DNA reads TGTGCCAGCGCTAGGGGGGCGACCCTCTACGAGCAGTACTTC. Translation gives CASARGATLYEQYF.

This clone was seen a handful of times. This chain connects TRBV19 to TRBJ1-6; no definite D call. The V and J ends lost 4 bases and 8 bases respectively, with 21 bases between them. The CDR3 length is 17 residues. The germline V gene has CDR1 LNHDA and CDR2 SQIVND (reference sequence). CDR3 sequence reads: CASSTLRTKLLDSPLHF. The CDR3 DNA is TGTGCCAGTAGTACCCTTCGGACCAAGTTACTTGATTCACCCCTCCACTTT.

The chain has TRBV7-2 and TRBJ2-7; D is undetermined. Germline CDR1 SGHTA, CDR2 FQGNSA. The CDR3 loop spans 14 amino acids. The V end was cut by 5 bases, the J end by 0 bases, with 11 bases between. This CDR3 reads CASSLGPASYEQYF. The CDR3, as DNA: TGTGCCAGCAGCCTCGGACCTGCCTCCTACGAGCAGTACTTC.

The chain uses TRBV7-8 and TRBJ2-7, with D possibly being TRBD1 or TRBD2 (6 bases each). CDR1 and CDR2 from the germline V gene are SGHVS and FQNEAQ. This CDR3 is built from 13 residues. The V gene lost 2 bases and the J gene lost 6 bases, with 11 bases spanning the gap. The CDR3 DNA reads TGTGCCAGCAGCTTAACGGGGGCTGGCGAGCAGTACTTC. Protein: CASSLTGAGEQYF.

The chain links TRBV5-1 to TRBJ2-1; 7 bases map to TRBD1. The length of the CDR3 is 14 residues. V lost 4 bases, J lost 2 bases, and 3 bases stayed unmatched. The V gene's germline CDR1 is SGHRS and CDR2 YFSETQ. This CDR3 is CASSQGQPYNEQFF. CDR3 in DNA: TGCGCCAGCAGCCAGGGACAGCCCTACAATGAGCAGTTCTTC. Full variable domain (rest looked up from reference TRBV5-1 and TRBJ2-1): KAGVTQTPRYLIKTRGQQVTLSCSPISGHRSVSWYQQTPGQGLQFLFEYFSETQRNKGNFPGRFSGRQFSNSRSEMNVSTLELGDSALYLCASSQGQPYNEQFFGPGTRLTVL.

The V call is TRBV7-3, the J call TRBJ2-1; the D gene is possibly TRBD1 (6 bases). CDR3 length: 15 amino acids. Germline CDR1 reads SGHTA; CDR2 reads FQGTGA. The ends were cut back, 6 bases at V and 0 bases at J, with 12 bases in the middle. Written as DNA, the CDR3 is TGTGCCAGCAGTAGCAACAGGGTCTCCTACAATGAGCAGTTCTTC. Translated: CASSSNRVSYNEQFF.

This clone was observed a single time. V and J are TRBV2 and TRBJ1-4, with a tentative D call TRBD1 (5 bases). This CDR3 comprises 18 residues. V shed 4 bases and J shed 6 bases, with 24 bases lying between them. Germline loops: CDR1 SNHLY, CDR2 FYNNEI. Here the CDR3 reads CASSVNGRLGTGHEKLFF. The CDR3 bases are TGTGCCAGCAGTGTCAATGGGAGGTTAGGGACCGGACATGAAAAACTGTTTTTT.

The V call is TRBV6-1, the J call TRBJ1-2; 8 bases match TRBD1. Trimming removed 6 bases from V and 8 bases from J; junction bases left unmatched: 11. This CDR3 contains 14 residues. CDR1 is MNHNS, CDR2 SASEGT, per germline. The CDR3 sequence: CASSHRDRLDGYTF. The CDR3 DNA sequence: TGTGCCAGCAGCCACCGGGACAGGTTGGACGGCTACACCTTC.

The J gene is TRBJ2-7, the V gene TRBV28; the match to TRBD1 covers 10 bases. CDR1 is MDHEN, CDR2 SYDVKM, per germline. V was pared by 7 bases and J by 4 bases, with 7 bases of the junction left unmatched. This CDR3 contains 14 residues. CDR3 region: CASIRQGAGYEQYF. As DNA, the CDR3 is TGTGCCAGCATTCGACAGGGGGCTGGGTACGAGCAGTACTTC.

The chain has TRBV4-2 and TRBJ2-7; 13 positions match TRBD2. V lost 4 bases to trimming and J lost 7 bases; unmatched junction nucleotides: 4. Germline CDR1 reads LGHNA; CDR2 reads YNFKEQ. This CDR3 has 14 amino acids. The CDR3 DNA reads TGTGCCAGCAGCCCAGGGACTAGCGGGGATGAGCAGTACTTC. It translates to CASSPGTSGDEQYF.

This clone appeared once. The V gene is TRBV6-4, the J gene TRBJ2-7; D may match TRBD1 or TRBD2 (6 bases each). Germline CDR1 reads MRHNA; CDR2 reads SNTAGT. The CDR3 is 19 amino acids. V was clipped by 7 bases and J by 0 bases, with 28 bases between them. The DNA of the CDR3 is TGTGCCAGCACCAGCCTTGTCGAGGGGGGCTGGGGAATCTCCTACGAGCAGTACTTC. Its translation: CASTSLVEGGWGISYEQYF.

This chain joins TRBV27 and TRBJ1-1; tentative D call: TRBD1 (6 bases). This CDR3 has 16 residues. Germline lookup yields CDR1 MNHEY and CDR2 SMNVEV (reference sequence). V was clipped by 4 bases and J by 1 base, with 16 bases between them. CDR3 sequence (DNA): TGTGCCAGCAGTTCCCCCCTGACAGGAACGAACACTGAAGCTTTCTTT. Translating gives CASSSPLTGTNTEAFF.

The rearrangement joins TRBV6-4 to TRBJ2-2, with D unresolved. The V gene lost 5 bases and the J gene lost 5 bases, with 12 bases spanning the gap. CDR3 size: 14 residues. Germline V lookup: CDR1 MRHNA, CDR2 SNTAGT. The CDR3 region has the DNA TGTGCCAGCAGTAGTACCCTAGGAACCGGGGAGCTGTTTTTT. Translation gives CASSSTLGTGELFF.

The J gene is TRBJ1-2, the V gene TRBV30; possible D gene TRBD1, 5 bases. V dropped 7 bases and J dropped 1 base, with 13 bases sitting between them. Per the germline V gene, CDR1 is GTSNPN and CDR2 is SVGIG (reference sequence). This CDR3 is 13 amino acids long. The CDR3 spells CASGHIYNYGYTF. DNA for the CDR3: TGTGCCTCGGGGCACATTTATAACTATGGCTACACCTTC.

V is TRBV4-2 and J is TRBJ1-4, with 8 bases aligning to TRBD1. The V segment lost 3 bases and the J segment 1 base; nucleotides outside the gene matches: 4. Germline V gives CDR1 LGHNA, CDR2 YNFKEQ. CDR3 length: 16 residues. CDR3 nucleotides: TGTGCCAGCAGCCATGAACAGGGGGGAACTAATGAAAAACTGTTTTTT. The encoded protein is CASSHEQGGTNEKLFF.

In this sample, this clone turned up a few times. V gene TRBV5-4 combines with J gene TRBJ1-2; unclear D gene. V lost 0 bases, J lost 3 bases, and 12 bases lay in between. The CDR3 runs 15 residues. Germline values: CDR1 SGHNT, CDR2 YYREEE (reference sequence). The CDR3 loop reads CASSLGIAPDYGYTF. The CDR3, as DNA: TGTGCCAGCAGCTTGGGGATTGCGCCAGACTATGGCTACACCTTC. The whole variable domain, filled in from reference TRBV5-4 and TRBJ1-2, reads ETGVTQSPTHLIKTRGQQVTLRCSSQSGHNTVSWYQQALGQGPQFIFQYYREEENGRGNFPPRFSGLQFPNYSSELNVNALELDDSALYLCASSLGIAPDYGYTFGSGTRLTVV.

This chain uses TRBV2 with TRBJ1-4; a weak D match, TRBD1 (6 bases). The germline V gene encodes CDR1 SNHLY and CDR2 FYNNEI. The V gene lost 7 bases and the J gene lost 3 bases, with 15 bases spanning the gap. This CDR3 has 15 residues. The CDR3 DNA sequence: TGTGCCAGCAAGAACAGGGTGCAGGCTAATGAAAAACTGTTTTTT. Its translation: CASKNRVQANEKLFF.

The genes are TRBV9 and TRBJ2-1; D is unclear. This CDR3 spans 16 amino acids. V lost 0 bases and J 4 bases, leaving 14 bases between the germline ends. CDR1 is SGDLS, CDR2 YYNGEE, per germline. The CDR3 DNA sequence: TGTGCCAGCAGCGTAGCGGTCCAGGCTACGTACAATGAGCAGTTCTTC. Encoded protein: CASSVAVQATYNEQFF.

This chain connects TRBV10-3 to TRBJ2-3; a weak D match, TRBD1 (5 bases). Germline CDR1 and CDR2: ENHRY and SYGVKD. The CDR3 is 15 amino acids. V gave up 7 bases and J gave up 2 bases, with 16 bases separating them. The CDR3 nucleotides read TGTGCCATCACCTGGGGCCCCGACGACACAGATACGCAGTATTTT. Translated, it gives CAITWGPDDTDTQYF.